These 26 T cell receptor beta chains originate from one sample sequenced in a study of CD8 T cells in Susac syndrome (dated by TCRdb to about 2019). The library was made by the immunoSEQ multiplex PCR assay. RNA was extracted with the RNeasy kit and roughly 0.45 to 1 ug was reverse transcribed using random hexamers. TCRdb itself trimmed the public reads at Q25 with fastp, ran MiXCR and retained productive beta chains. Each CDR3 protein appears once, grouped with its most common genes and DNA. This sample lists 95,000 to 150,000 distinct CDR3 sequences; approximately 96% were detected once. The ten biggest clones cover 0.11% to 0.15% of the sample. The sequenced sample was CD4+ T cells from PBMCs. The receptors originated from a human donor with Susac syndrome.

CDR3 region: CSAPPRGVNIQYF. The CDR3, as DNA: TGCAGTGCTCCCCCGCGCGGGGTCAACATTCAGTACTTC. The chain links TRBV20-1 to TRBJ2-4; maybe TRBD2 (6 bases). V was pared by 5 bases and J by 7 bases, with 15 bases between. Germline V gene lookup returns CDR1 DFQATT and CDR2 SNEGSKA (reference sequence). CDR3 length equals 13 residues.

The rearrangement uses TRBV3-1 and TRBJ2-7, with D perhaps matching TRBD2 (5 bases). Per germline, CDR1 LGHDT and CDR2 YNNKEL (reference sequence). The CDR3 is 15 residues long. V gave up 1 base and J gave up 3 bases, with 13 bases separating them. The CDR3 DNA reads TGTGCCAGCAGCCAAGCACTAGAAGGTCTCTACGAGCAGTACTTC. It encodes CASSQALEGLYEQYF.

V is TRBV12-3 or TRBV12-4 and J is TRBJ2-7; D may be TRBD1 or TRBD2 (5 bases each). The CDR3 has 15 amino acids. Trimming took off 6 bases at V and 3 bases at J, with 18 bases between the two ends. The CDR3 DNA is TGTGCCAGCAGGGCTCAGTGGGGGACGTACTACGAGCAGTACTTC. Protein: CASRAQWGTYYEQYF.

J is TRBJ1-2 and V is TRBV29-1, with 8 bases fitting TRBD1. V gave up 4 bases and J gave up 5 bases; unmatched junction bases: 6. From germline, CDR1 is SQVTM and CDR2 ANQGSEA. The CDR3 has 13 residues. DNA of the CDR3: TGCAGCGTTGTTCAAGACAGGGGATATGGCTACACCTTC. Its protein is CSVVQDRGYGYTF.

This clonotype appeared a single time. This sequence joins TRBV20-1 and TRBJ2-1, with D unclear. The germline V and J ends were trimmed by 5 bases and 6 bases, with 17 bases remaining between them. The CDR3 runs to 14 residues. Germline loops: CDR1 DFQATT, CDR2 SNEGSKA (reference sequence). CDR3 DNA: TGCAGTGCTCAGGTTATGGGTAGTCTCAATGAGCAGTTCTTC. This translates into CSAQVMGSLNEQFF.

CDR3 protein: CSAGTSSDEQFF. The CDR3 nucleotides read TGCAGTGCTGGGACTAGCTCCGATGAGCAGTTCTTC. J is TRBJ2-1 and V is TRBV20-1; TRBD2 agrees at 9 bases. Trimming at V came to 5 bases and at J to 8 bases, leaving 4 bases not matched to a gene. CDR1 is DFQATT, CDR2 SNEGSKA, per germline (reference sequence). The CDR3 is 12 amino acids.

The chain couples TRBV30 to TRBJ2-1; D remains unclear. Germline V CDR1 and CDR2: GTSNPN, SVGIG (reference sequence). The CDR3 runs 12 residues. Deletions cut 2 bases from V and 9 bases from J, with 11 bases between. CDR3 protein: CAWSTMGGEQFF. CDR3 coding DNA: TGTGCCTGGAGTACGATGGGTGGTGAGCAGTTCTTC. The variable domain in full, completed from reference TRBV30 and TRBJ2-1, reads SQTIHQWPATLVQPVGSPLSLECTVEGTSNPNLYWYRQAAGRGLQLLFYSVGIGQISSEVPQNLSASRPQDRQFILSSKKLLLSDSGFYLCAWSTMGGEQFFGPGTRLTVL.

As concerns this clonotype: Mismatch with germline at one junction end may stem from a read error. CDR3 region: CSVGVYNEQLF. DNA for the CDR3: TGCAGCGTTGGTGTTTACAATGAGCAGCTCTTC. V gene TRBV29-1 combines with J gene TRBJ2-1; D gene unclear. This CDR3 region has 11 residues. Germline CDR1 reads SQVTM; CDR2 reads ANQGSEA.

The chain uses TRBV9 and TRBJ2-3, with D hard to call. Germline CDR1 SGDLS, CDR2 YYNGEE. The V and J ends lost 2 bases and 5 bases respectively, with 9 bases between them. The CDR3 sequence is 13 residues long. The CDR3 region has the DNA TGTGCCAGCAGCGTGGCAGTTTTAGATACGCAGTATTTT. This gives the protein CASSVAVLDTQYF.

The chain recombines TRBV12-3 or TRBV12-4 with TRBJ1-5, with unresolved D. Trimming took off 5 bases at V and 6 bases at J, with 14 bases between the two ends. This CDR3 is 14 amino acids long. The CDR3, as DNA: TGTGCCAGCAGTCCCACGCGTGGGAGTCAGCCCCAGCATTTT. Translating gives CASSPTRGSQPQHF.

The table lists this clonotype with a count of one. The chain combines TRBV7-8 with TRBJ2-1; 8 positions match TRBD1. The junction had 7 bases not matched to a gene; V was cut back by 1 base and J by 5 bases. Germline V gene data show CDR1 as SGHVS and CDR2 as FQNEAQ. The CDR3 is 16 amino acids. DNA for the CDR3: TGTGCCAGCAGCTTAGGGGCCTTGGACAGGGACAATGAGCAGTTCTTC. Its protein product is CASSLGALDRDNEQFF.

This chain joins TRBV30 and TRBJ1-2, with D possibly being TRBD1 (6 bases). The V gene lost 5 bases and the J gene lost 4 bases, with 14 bases spanning the gap. CDR3 size: 13 residues. CDR1 is GTSNPN, CDR2 SVGIG, per germline (reference sequence). CDR3 sequence reads: CAWRRDTGYGYTF. The CDR3 DNA follows: TGTGCCTGGCGGCGGGACACCGGCTATGGCTACACCTTC.

The chain is built from TRBV30 and TRBJ2-5; D unclear. The CDR3 has 16 amino acids. V lost 0 bases and J 5 bases, leaving 19 bases between the germline ends. Per the germline V gene, CDR1 is GTSNPN and CDR2 is SVGIG (reference sequence). CDR3 bases: TGTGCCTGGAGTGTACGTCGCCCGGGCAGACGGGAGACCCAGTACTTC. Its translation: CAWSVRRPGRRETQYF.

The chain carries TRBV20-1 and TRBJ2-2; possible D gene TRBD1, 6 bases. Per germline, CDR1 DFQATT and CDR2 SNEGSKA (reference sequence). Deletions cut 4 bases from V and 7 bases from J, with 13 bases between. The CDR3 runs 13 residues. The CDR3 here is CSANRDRNGELFF. CDR3 coding DNA: TGCAGTGCTAACAGGGATCGGAACGGGGAGCTGTTTTTT.

The V gene is TRBV24-1, the J gene TRBJ2-5; D is uncertain. CDR1 and CDR2 (germline): KGHDR, SFDVKD. CDR3 length equals 14 residues. V gave up 3 bases and J gave up 1 base, with 8 bases separating them. The CDR3 here is CATSDADAQETQYF. The CDR3 nucleotides are TGTGCCACCAGTGATGCCGACGCCCAAGAGACCCAGTACTTC.

The V call is TRBV4-1, the J call TRBJ2-1, with TRBD2 identical over 15 bases. The CDR3 is made up of 16 amino acids. V shed 3 bases and J 9 bases; nucleotides not matched to a gene: 6. The germline V gene encodes CDR1 MGHRA and CDR2 YSYEKL. In DNA, the CDR3 is TGCGCCAGCAGCCAGGTGGGACTAGCGGGGGGAGGTGAGCAGTTCTTC. It yields the protein CASSQVGLAGGGEQFF.

The chain is built from TRBV12-3 or TRBV12-4 and TRBJ2-2; the D gene is possibly TRBD2 (6 bases). Trimming stripped 8 bases from V and 2 bases from J, with 9 bases between. The CDR3 consists of 13 residues. CDR3 in amino acids: CASRSGNTGELFF. The DNA for the CDR3 is TGTGCCAGCCGTAGCGGTAACACCGGGGAGCTGTTTTTT.

The chain combines TRBV29-1 with TRBJ1-1; 7 nucleotides match TRBD1. Unmatched junction bases numbered 3, after V lost 4 bases and J lost 1 base. The CDR3 consists of 13 residues. Germline V gives CDR1 SQVTM, CDR2 ANQGSEA. The CDR3 DNA sequence: TGCAGCGTTGTCCGGGACAGGAACACTGAAGCTTTCTTT. Translation gives CSVVRDRNTEAFF.

This rearrangement joins TRBV30 to TRBJ2-7; D not certain. Trimming removed 2 bases at V and 1 base at J, with 12 bases between. Germline CDR1 reads GTSNPN; CDR2 reads SVGIG (reference sequence). The CDR3 extends over 14 amino acids. The CDR3 coding sequence is TGTGCCTGGAGTCGTGGGATTCTTTCCTACGAGCAGTACTTC. Amino acid sequence: CAWSRGILSYEQYF.

This rearrangement joins TRBV5-1 to TRBJ2-7; 10 bases align to TRBD2. V was clipped by 8 bases and J by 2 bases; unmatched bases: 7. The CDR3 extends over 14 amino acids. From germline, CDR1 is SGHRS and CDR2 YFSETQ. CDR3 residues: CASSAGTSAYEQYF. The CDR3 nucleotides read TGCGCCAGTTCGGCCGGGACTAGCGCCTACGAGCAGTACTTC.

The chain links TRBV20-1 to TRBJ2-3; 14 bases fit TRBD2. The CDR3 runs to 15 residues. V lost 6 bases and J lost 3; bases outside the gene matches: 5. Germline V lookup: CDR1 DFQATT, CDR2 SNEGSKA (reference sequence). The CDR3 sequence is CSARTSGRMTDTQYF. CDR3 nucleotide sequence: TGCAGTGCCAGGACTAGCGGGAGGATGACAGATACGCAGTATTTT.

This chain connects TRBV27 to TRBJ2-3; D ambiguous. Germline-derived CDR1 and CDR2 are MNHEY and SMNVEV (reference sequence). With 2 bases removed from V and 8 bases from J, the gap between germline ends came to 11 bases. This CDR3 has 13 residues. Here the CDR3 DNA reads TGTGCCAGCAGTTTAGTTGACCTATCTACGCAGTATTTT. Amino acids: CASSLVDLSTQYF.

The sample holds a few counts of this clonotype. The chain carries TRBV7-2 and TRBJ2-2; D is ambiguous. The ends were cut back, 3 bases at V and 3 bases at J, with 11 bases in the middle. This CDR3 is 15 amino acids long. CDR1 and CDR2 from the germline V gene are SGHTA and FQGNSA. The CDR3 nucleotides read TGTGCCAGCAGCTTGTCAGGAGCGCACACCGGGGAGCTGTTTTTT. It encodes CASSLSGAHTGELFF.

The rearrangement uses TRBV4-2 and TRBJ2-5; TRBD2 matches 9 bases. The CDR3 has 18 amino acids. Germline assignment: CDR1 LGHNA and CDR2 YNFKEQ. The J segment lost 2 bases and the V segment lost 4 bases, leaving 14 bases of the junction unmatched. CDR3 sequence: CASSREWTSAYTQETQYF. The CDR3, as DNA: TGTGCCAGCAGCCGCGAATGGACTAGCGCCTACACACAAGAGACCCAGTACTTC.

V and J are TRBV20-1 and TRBJ2-7; D gene ambiguous. Germline values: CDR1 DFQATT, CDR2 SNEGSKA (reference sequence). V gave up 5 bases and J gave up 3 bases, with 11 bases separating them. This CDR3 is 12 amino acids long. The CDR3 DNA reads TGCAGTGCTGGGCGAGCCCACTACGAGCAGTACTTC. Encoded protein: CSAGRAHYEQYF.

The chain carries TRBV28 and TRBJ1-2, with 7 nucleotides matching TRBD1. The CDR3 has 14 amino acids. The germline V gene has CDR1 MDHEN and CDR2 SYDVKM. The V segment lost 6 bases and the J segment 5 bases; nucleotides outside the gene matches: 9. CDR3 in amino acids: CASSEGQTTYGYTF. The CDR3 region has the DNA TGTGCCAGCAGCGAGGGACAGACCACTTATGGCTACACCTTC.